Presented here are 24 T cell receptor beta chains from one specimen sequenced in a study of cytomegalovirus exposure and HLA in healthy donors. PCR amplification relied on 60 Vbeta primers (plus 13 Jbeta primers). This table comes from immunoSEQ multiplex PCR, and its TCRdb copy is limited to in-frame clones, with some not included. This table holds about 150,000 clones, around 86% found once. Input material: PBMCs. These receptors were taken from a woman aged 25 to 39 in good health and CMV-seronegative.

The chain joins TRBV11-3 to TRBJ2-1; the D is unclear. Trimming cost V 3 bases and J 4 bases, with 4 bases left between them. CDR3 size: 12 residues. Germline V gives CDR1 SGHNT, CDR2 YENEEA. CDR3 nucleotide sequence: TGTGCCAGCAGCTTCCGTTACAATGAGCAGTTCTTC. It specifies CASSFRYNEQFF.

The J gene is TRBJ1-4, the V gene TRBV11-2, with D perhaps TRBD1 (6 bases). V lost 4 bases and J 7 bases, leaving 16 bases between the germline ends. Germline V CDR1 and CDR2: SGHAT, FQNNGV. This CDR3 spans 15 amino acids. Written as DNA, the CDR3 is TGTGCCAGCAGCTCGTGGCGCCAGGGGCGTGAAAAACTGTTTTTT. Amino acid sequence: CASSSWRQGREKLFF.

The chain joins TRBV7-3 to TRBJ2-3, with TRBD2 identical over 8 bases. V lost 5 bases and J lost 2; bases outside the gene matches: 6. Germline lookup yields CDR1 SGHTA and CDR2 FQGTGA. CDR3 length: 15 residues. The CDR3 region is CASSVGGAPTDTQYF. The DNA of the CDR3 is TGTGCCAGCAGCGTCGGGGGGGCGCCCACAGATACGCAGTATTTT.

This clone was detected a few times. The chain has TRBV15 and TRBJ1-6, with 9 bases that match TRBD1. The CDR3 totals 14 residues. V shed 6 bases and J 7 bases; nucleotides not matched to a gene: 4. Looked up from germline, CDR1 is LNHNV and CDR2 is YYDKDF (reference sequence). The CDR3 DNA follows: TGTGCCACCAGGGACAGGGGCACAAATTCACCCCTCCACTTT. It yields the protein CATRDRGTNSPLHF.

V and J are TRBV27 and TRBJ2-1; 10 bases map to TRBD1. The V segment lost 0 bases and the J segment 5 bases; nucleotides outside the gene matches: 7. The germline V gene encodes CDR1 MNHEY and CDR2 SMNVEV (reference sequence). The CDR3 has 17 amino acids. In DNA, the CDR3 is TGTGCCAGCAGTTTATCAAAGGGACAGGGGTTTAACAATGAGCAGTTCTTC. It codes for CASSLSKGQGFNNEQFF.

The V gene is TRBV27, the J gene TRBJ2-7; TRBD2 matches 12 bases. Germline trimming cut 5 bases from V and 4 bases from J; bases unmatched to any gene: 6. Germline V CDR1 and CDR2: MNHEY, SMNVEV (reference sequence). The CDR3 sequence is 15 residues long. CDR3 in amino acids: CASSQLTSGRYEQYF. CDR3 nucleotides: TGTGCCAGCAGTCAGCTGACTAGCGGGAGATACGAGCAGTACTTC.

The chain carries TRBV5-1 and TRBJ2-3, with D tentatively TRBD2 (6 bases). The germline gives CDR1 SGHRS, CDR2 YFSETQ. The germline V and J ends were trimmed by 4 bases and 5 bases, with 17 bases remaining between them. The CDR3 totals 15 residues. The CDR3 loop reads CASSPGELARDTQYF. The DNA for the CDR3 is TGCGCCAGCAGCCCCGGAGAACTAGCCAGAGATACGCAGTATTTT.

The rearrangement uses TRBV27 and TRBJ2-2; 8 bases match TRBD2. The CDR3 runs to 15 residues. J lost 6 bases, V lost 9 bases, and 12 bases had no gene match. In germline, CDR1 is MNHEY, CDR2 SMNVEV (reference sequence). The CDR3 DNA reads as TGTGCCAGTAAGATTAGCGGGAAGGAGGCCGGGGAGCTGTTTTTT. Amino acids: CASKISGKEAGELFF.

The rearrangement links TRBV25-1 to TRBJ2-2; TRBD1 matches 9 bases. After removal of 5 bases from V and 5 bases from J, the junction contained 6 bases not matched to a gene. The germline V gene encodes CDR1 MGHDK and CDR2 SYGVNS. The CDR3 loop spans 15 amino acids. The CDR3 sequence is CASSFTGGRTGELFF. In DNA form, the CDR3 reads TGTGCCAGCAGTTTCACAGGGGGCCGAACCGGGGAGCTGTTTTTT.

V is TRBV6-5 and J is TRBJ2-7; D perhaps matches TRBD2 (6 bases). This CDR3 has 14 amino acids. Germline CDR1 reads MNHEY; CDR2 reads SVGAGI. Trimming took 0 bases from V and 4 from J, leaving 10 bases between them. The CDR3 DNA sequence: TGTGCCAGCAGTTACTCCTCCGGGACTTACGAGCAGTACTTC. This codes for CASSYSSGTYEQYF.

This clone turned up a few times. The rearrangement links TRBV2 to TRBJ1-4; 7 bases match TRBD1. Germline lookup yields CDR1 SNHLY and CDR2 FYNNEI. The trim removed 5 bases at V and 5 bases at J, leaving 8 bases unmatched. This CDR3 has 15 residues. The CDR3 loop reads CASSTTRDSNEKLFF. The CDR3 nucleotides are TGTGCCAGCAGTACTACCCGGGACAGCAATGAAAAACTGTTTTTT.

The chain has TRBV5-4 and TRBJ2-7, with 8 bases that match TRBD2. Losses at the gene ends were 4 bases for V and 3 bases for J; bases not matched to a gene: 9. The CDR3 covers 15 residues. Germline lookup yields CDR1 SGHNT and CDR2 YYREEE (reference sequence). CDR3 coding DNA: TGTGCCAGCAGCACGCCCGGGACTAGAGTCTACGAGCAGTACTTC. The encoded protein is CASSTPGTRVYEQYF. The full variable domain, rest sourced from reference TRBV5-4 and TRBJ2-7, is ETGVTQSPTHLIKTRGQQVTLRCSSQSGHNTVSWYQQALGQGPQFIFQYYREEENGRGNFPPRFSGLQFPNYSSELNVNALELDDSALYLCASSTPGTRVYEQYFGPGTRLTVT.

CDR3 sequence: CAQGLGAECEQYF. The CDR3 nucleotides read TGTGCCCAAGGTCTGGGGGCTGAGTGCGAGCAGTACTTC. The rearrangement uses TRBV27 and TRBJ2-5, with a tentative D call TRBD1 (6 bases). The J call may be in error: the DNA end matches TRBJ2-7 better. The CDR3 contains 13 residues. Germline CDR1 and CDR2: MNHEY and SMNVEV (reference sequence).

The V call is TRBV7-6, the J call TRBJ2-5, with TRBD2 identical over 12 bases. CDR1 and CDR2 (germline): SGHVS, FNYEAQ. V lost 1 base to trimming and J lost 5 bases; unmatched junction nucleotides: 5. The CDR3 covers 16 residues. The CDR3 is CASSLGLAGGLETQYF. DNA of the CDR3: TGTGCCAGCAGCTTAGGTCTAGCGGGAGGGCTGGAGACCCAGTACTTC. The whole variable domain, remainder taken from reference TRBV7-6 and TRBJ2-5, is GAGVSQSPRYKVTKRGQDVALRCDPISGHVSLYWYRQALGQGPEFLTYFNYEAQQDKSGLPNDRFSAERPEGSISTLTIQRTEQRDSAMYRCASSLGLAGGLETQYFGPGTRLLVL.

The V gene is TRBV9, the J gene TRBJ2-7; a weak D match, TRBD1 (7 bases). The germline V and J ends were trimmed by 3 bases and 3 bases, with 16 bases remaining between them. The CDR3 is 15 amino acids. CDR1 is SGDLS, CDR2 YYNGEE, per germline. CDR3 residues: CASSAGTAGGYEQYF. CDR3 in DNA: TGTGCCAGCAGCGCGGGGACAGCGGGTGGCTACGAGCAGTACTTC. Together with reference TRBV9 and TRBJ2-7, the CDR3 gives the full variable domain: DSGVTQTPKHLITATGQRVTLRCSPRSGDLSVYWYQQSLDQGLQFLIQYYNGEERAKGNILERFSAQQFPDLHSELNLSSLELGDSALYFCASSAGTAGGYEQYFGPGTRLTVT.

Only a few counts were recorded for this clone. The chain uses TRBV5-1 and TRBJ2-2; 7 bases align to TRBD1. Trimming took 4 bases from V and 3 from J; bases not matched to a gene: 6. In germline, CDR1 is SGHRS, CDR2 YFSETQ. CDR3 length equals 15 residues. As DNA, the CDR3 is TGCGCCAGCAGCCAACGACAGGGCGACACCGGGGAGCTGTTTTTT. Translated, it gives CASSQRQGDTGELFF.

This clone was recorded a few times. The gene calls are TRBV27 and TRBJ1-5; perhaps TRBD1 as D (6 bases). The CDR3 runs 15 residues. V was cut by 3 bases and J by 3 bases, with 12 bases left in between. In germline, CDR1 is MNHEY, CDR2 SMNVEV (reference sequence). The CDR3 sequence is CASSLGGAINQPQHF. The CDR3 DNA sequence: TGTGCCAGCAGTTTGGGGGGGGCGATCAATCAGCCCCAGCATTTT.

The chain recombines TRBV6-5 with TRBJ2-1, with a possible D match to TRBD1 (5 bases). Germline lookup yields CDR1 MNHEY and CDR2 SVGAGI. The length of the CDR3 is 15 residues. The germline V and J ends were trimmed by 6 bases and 7 bases, with 19 bases remaining between them. CDR3 sequence (DNA): TGTGCCAGCAGCTCGAATAGGGGCCGTAAGAATGAGCAGTTCTTC. Amino acid sequence: CASSSNRGRKNEQFF.

This chain joins TRBV27 and TRBJ2-2; possibly TRBD1 for D (5 bases). Germline V gene sequence: CDR1 MNHEY, CDR2 SMNVEV (reference sequence). There are 13 residues in the CDR3. The ends were cut back, 4 bases at V and 6 bases at J, with 9 bases in the middle. Here the CDR3 reads CASSSRVAGELFF. CDR3 nucleotide sequence: TGTGCCAGCAGTTCCAGGGTGGCCGGGGAGCTGTTTTTT.

There are a few counts of this clone. V is TRBV2 and J is TRBJ2-7; unclear D gene. Germline assignment: CDR1 SNHLY and CDR2 FYNNEI. CDR3 size: 15 residues. Trimming took off 5 bases at V and 0 bases at J, with 14 bases between the two ends. CDR3 loop: CASSQGSASSYEQYF. For the CDR3, the DNA is TGTGCCAGCAGTCAAGGAAGCGCAAGCTCCTACGAGCAGTACTTC.

The rearrangement uses TRBV4-1 and TRBJ2-6; D possibly corresponds to TRBD2 (5 bases). This CDR3 comprises 13 residues. Trimming removed 6 bases from V and 2 bases from J, with 5 bases in between. Germline assignment: CDR1 MGHRA and CDR2 YSYEKL. This chain's CDR3 is CASRGAGANVLTF. The CDR3 coding sequence is TGCGCCAGCAGGGGAGCTGGGGCCAACGTCCTGACTTTC.

Turning to this clone: The junction departs from germline at one end; a sequencing error may be responsible. This sample includes further DNA sequences coding for the same CDR3. As DNA, the CDR3 is TGCGCCAGCAGTGAGAGGTCATCGGCAGGGGGCACTGAGGCTTTCTTT. As protein: CASSERSSAGGTEAFF. This sequence joins TRBV10-1 and TRBJ1-1, with TRBD1 matching 8 bases. The CDR3 has 16 residues. Germline V gene lookup returns CDR1 WNHNN and CDR2 SYGVQD (reference sequence).

V gene TRBV10-2 combines with J gene TRBJ2-2; 9 nucleotides line up with TRBD2. Per germline, CDR1 WSHSY and CDR2 SAAADI. The CDR3 sequence is 16 residues long. The J segment lost 4 bases and the V segment lost 8 bases, leaving 11 bases of the junction unmatched. The CDR3 protein is CASSTQREAGTGELFF. CDR3 nucleotides: TGCGCCAGCTCGACACAGCGGGAGGCCGGCACCGGGGAGCTGTTTTTT.

The rearrangement links TRBV4-1 to TRBJ1-5; TRBD1 matches 9 bases. The CDR3 covers 15 residues. The germline gives CDR1 MGHRA, CDR2 YSYEKL. Losses at the gene ends were 3 bases for V and 7 bases for J; bases not matched to a gene: 7. CDR3 DNA: TGCGCCAGCAGCCAGGGACAGGGTGTAGGGCAGCCCCAGCATTTT. This sequence encodes CASSQGQGVGQPQHF.